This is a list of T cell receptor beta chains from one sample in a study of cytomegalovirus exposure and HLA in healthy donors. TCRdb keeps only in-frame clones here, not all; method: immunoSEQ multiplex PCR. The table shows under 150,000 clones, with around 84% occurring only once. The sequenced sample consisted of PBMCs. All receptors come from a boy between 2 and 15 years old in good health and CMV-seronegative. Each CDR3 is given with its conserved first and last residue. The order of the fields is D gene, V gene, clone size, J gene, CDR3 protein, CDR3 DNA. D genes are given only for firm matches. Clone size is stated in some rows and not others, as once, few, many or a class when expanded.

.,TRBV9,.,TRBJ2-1,CASSVNGASYNEQFF,TGTGCCAGCAGCGTAAACGGAGCTTCCTACAATGAGCAGTTCTTC
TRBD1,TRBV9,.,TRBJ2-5,CASSVPKTGNQETQYF,TGTGCCAGCAGCGTGCCCAAGACAGGGAATCAAGAGACCCAGTACTTC
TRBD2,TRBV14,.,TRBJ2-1,CASSQGGRVGAEQFF,TGTGCCAGCAGCCAAGGGGGGAGGGTCGGCGCTGAGCAGTTCTTC
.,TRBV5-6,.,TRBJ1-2,CASSLPTGPYGYTF,TGTGCCAGCAGCCTACCGACAGGCCCCTATGGCTACACCTTC
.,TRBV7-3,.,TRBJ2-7,CASSLVGGTYEQYF,TGTGCCAGCAGCTTAGTCGGCGGAACCTACGAGCAGTACTTC
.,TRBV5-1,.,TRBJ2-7,CASSLLSTFAYEQYF,TGCGCCAGCAGCTTGTTGAGTACCTTCGCCTACGAGCAGTACTTC
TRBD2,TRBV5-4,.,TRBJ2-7,CASSLRSGSGDEQYF,TGTGCCAGCAGCTTGCGCAGCGGGAGCGGTGACGAGCAGTACTTC
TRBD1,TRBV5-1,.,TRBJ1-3,CASRPTDRGDSGNTIYF,TGCGCCAGCAGGCCTACGGACAGGGGCGACTCTGGAAACACCATATATTTT
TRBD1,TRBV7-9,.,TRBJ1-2,CASSPFGQGDYGYTF,TGTGCCAGCAGCCCATTTGGACAGGGGGACTATGGCTACACCTTC
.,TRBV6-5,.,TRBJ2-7,CASSFAWTATYEQYF,TGTGCCAGCAGCTTCGCCTGGACAGCCACCTACGAGCAGTACTTC
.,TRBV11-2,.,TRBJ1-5,CASSLDPGLPGQPQHF,TGTGCCAGCAGCTTAGATCCGGGCCTTCCAGGGCAGCCCCAGCATTTT
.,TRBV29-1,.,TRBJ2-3,CSVEEIRLDQADTQYF,TGCAGCGTTGAAGAGATTAGACTAGACCAGGCAGATACGCAGTATTTT
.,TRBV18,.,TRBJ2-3,CASSPGTLTDTQYF,TGTGCCAGCTCCCCCGGGACACTAACAGATACGCAGTATTTT
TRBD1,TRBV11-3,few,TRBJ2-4,CASSPGGETGANPTYF,TGTGCCAGCAGCCCCGGGGGCGAGACAGGGGCGAACCCCACTTACTTC
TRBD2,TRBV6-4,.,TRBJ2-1,CASSELAGHYNEQFF,TGTGCCAGCAGTGAACTAGCGGGCCACTACAATGAGCAGTTCTTC
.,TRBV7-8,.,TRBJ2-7,CASSLVSGYEQYF,TGTGCCAGCAGCTTAGTATCCGGGTACGAGCAGTACTTC
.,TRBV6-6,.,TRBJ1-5,CASSYSARASNQPQHF,TGTGCCAGCAGTTACTCGGCCAGGGCTTCCAATCAGCCCCAGCATTTT
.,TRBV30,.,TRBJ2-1,CASMGSSYNEQFF,TGTGCCTCAATGGGGAGCTCCTACAATGAGCAGTTCTTC
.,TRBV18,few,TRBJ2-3,CASSPLFLGPSADTQYF,TGTGCCAGCTCACCATTGTTCCTGGGGCCTAGCGCAGATACGCAGTATTTT
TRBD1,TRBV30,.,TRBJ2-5,CAWGTGKWETQYF,TGTGCCTGGGGGACAGGGAAATGGGAGACCCAGTACTTC
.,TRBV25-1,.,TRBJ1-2,CASRGGLADYGYTF,TGTGCCAGCAGGGGAGGGCTAGCGGACTATGGCTACACCTTC
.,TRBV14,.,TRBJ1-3,CASSQGLSGNTIYF,TGTGCCAGCAGCCAAGGACTCTCTGGAAACACCATATATTTT
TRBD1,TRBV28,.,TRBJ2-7,CASSLSPRDSYYEQYF,TGTGCCAGCAGTTTAAGCCCCCGGGACAGTTACTACGAGCAGTACTTC
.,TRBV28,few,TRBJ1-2,CASSTLYRIYGYTF,TGTGCCAGCAGTACACTTTACAGAATCTATGGCTACACCTTC
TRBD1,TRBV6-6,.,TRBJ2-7,CASGRDRGPYEQYF,TGTGCCAGCGGGCGGGACAGGGGGCCCTACGAGCAGTACTTC
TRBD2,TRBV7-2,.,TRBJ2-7,CASSLGSPGGSNDEQYF,TGTGCCAGCAGCTTAGGGTCGCCGGGCGGGAGTAACGACGAGCAGTACTTC
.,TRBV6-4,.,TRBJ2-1,CASSGLASGEQFF,TGTGCCAGCAGTGGGCTAGCATCGGGTGAGCAGTTCTTC
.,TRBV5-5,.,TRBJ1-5,CASSPSRGGAGNQPQHF,TGTGCCAGCAGTCCATCCAGAGGCGGAGCCGGTAATCAGCCCCAGCATTTT
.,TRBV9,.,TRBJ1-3,CASSVAGNVGNTIYF,TGTGCCAGCAGCGTAGCAGGTAACGTCGGAAACACCATATATTTT
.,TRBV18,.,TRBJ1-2,CASSLKGQQSLYGYTF,TGTGCCAGCTCACTAAAGGGACAACAATCGCTCTATGGCTACACCTTC
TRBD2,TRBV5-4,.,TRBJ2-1,CASSLVSGGGYNEQFF,TGTGCCAGCAGCTTGGTTTCCGGGGGGGGCTACAATGAGCAGTTCTTC
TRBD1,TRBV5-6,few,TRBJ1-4,CASSWRQGAYEKLFF,TGTGCCAGCAGCTGGAGACAGGGGGCGTATGAAAAACTGTTTTTT
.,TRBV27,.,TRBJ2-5,CASSWLSKREQYF,TGTGCCAGCAGTTGGCTCTCGAAGCGAGAGCAGTACTTC
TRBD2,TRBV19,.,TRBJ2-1,CASSRALLAGGRYEQFF,TGTGCCAGTAGTCGAGCACTTCTAGCGGGAGGGAGGTATGAGCAGTTCTTC
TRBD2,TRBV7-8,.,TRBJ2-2,CASSLAAAGGVGELFF,TGTGCCAGCAGCTTAGCGGCAGCGGGGGGGGTCGGGGAGCTGTTTTTT
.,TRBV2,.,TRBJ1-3,CASSVTAGSGNTIYF,TGTGCCAGCAGTGTAACAGCAGGTTCTGGAAACACCATATATTTT
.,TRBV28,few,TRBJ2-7,CASSWGPYEQYF,TGTGCCAGCAGTTGGGGGCCCTACGAGCAGTACTTC